The sample holds a few counts of the clone carrying this T cell receptor (beta chain). This CDR3 is built from 15 residues. Trimming pared 4 bases from V and 4 bases from J, leaving 16 bases between. Germline V gene sequence: CDR1 SGHRS, CDR2 YFSETQ. PCR used 60 Vbeta primers and 13 Jbeta primers. Clones were read by immunoSEQ multiplex PCR, and TCRdb kept only the in-frame ones, dropping some. The sample records 120,000 to 150,000 clones, over 75% being singletons. The data originate from a study of cytomegalovirus exposure and HLA in healthy donors. Sequenced material: PBMCs. This chain joins TRBV5-1 and TRBJ2-3, with D perhaps TRBD1 (6 bases). The source of this sequence is a man in his thirties or forties in good health and CMV-seropositive. CDR3 sequence (DNA): TGCGCCAGCAGCACCACAGGGCCCCCCGCAGATACGCAGTATTTT. As protein: CASSTTGPPADTQYF.